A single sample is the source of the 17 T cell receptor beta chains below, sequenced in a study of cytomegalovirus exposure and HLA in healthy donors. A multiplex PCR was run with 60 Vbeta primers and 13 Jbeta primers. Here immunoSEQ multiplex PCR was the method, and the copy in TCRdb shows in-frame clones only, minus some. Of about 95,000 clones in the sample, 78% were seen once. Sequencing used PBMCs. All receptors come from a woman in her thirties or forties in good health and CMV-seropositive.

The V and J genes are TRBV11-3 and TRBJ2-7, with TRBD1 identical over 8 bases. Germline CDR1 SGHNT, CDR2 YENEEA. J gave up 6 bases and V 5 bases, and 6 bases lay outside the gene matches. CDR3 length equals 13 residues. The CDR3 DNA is TGTGCCAGCAGCCCAAGGACAGGGATCGAGCAGTACTTC. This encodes CASSPRTGIEQYF.

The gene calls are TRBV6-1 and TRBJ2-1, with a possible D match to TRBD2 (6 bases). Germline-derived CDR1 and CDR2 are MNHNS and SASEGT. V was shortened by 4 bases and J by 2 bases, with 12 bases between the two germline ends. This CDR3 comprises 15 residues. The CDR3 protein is CASSVSGGTYNEQFF. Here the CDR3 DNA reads TGTGCCAGCAGTGTTTCCGGCGGGACCTACAATGAGCAGTTCTTC.

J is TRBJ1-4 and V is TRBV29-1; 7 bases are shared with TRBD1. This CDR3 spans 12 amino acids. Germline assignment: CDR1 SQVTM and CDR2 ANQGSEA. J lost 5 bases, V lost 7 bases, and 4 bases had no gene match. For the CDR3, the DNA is TGCAGCGCCAGGACAGGAAATGAAAAACTGTTTTTT. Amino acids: CSARTGNEKLFF.

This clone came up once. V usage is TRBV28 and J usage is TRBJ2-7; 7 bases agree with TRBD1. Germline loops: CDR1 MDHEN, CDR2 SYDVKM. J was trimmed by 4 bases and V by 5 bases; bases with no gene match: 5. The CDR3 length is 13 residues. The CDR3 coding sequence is TGTGCCAGCAGTGCCGACAGGGATTACGAGCAGTACTTC. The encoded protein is CASSADRDYEQYF.

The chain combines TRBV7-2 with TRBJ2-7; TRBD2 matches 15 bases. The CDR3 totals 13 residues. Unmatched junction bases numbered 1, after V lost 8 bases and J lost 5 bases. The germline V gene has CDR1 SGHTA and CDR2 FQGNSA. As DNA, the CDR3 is TGTGCCAGCGGACTAGCGGGAGGGCACGAGCAGTACTTC. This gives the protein CASGLAGGHEQYF.

The chain's CDR3 is CASSTAADRAKNIQYF. The DNA for the CDR3 is TGTGCCAGTAGCACCGCTGCGGACAGGGCCAAAAACATTCAGTACTTC. The rearrangement joins TRBV19 to TRBJ2-4; 7 nucleotides line up with TRBD1. CDR3 length equals 16 residues. The trim removed 6 bases at V and 1 base at J, leaving 9 bases unmatched. Per the germline V gene, CDR1 is LNHDA and CDR2 is SQIVND (reference sequence).

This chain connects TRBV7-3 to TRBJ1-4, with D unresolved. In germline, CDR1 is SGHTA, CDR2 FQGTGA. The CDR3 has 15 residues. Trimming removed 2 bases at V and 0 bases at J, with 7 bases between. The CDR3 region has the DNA TGTGCCAGCAGCTTACAGGCTGCAACTAATGAAAAACTGTTTTTT. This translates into CASSLQAATNEKLFF.

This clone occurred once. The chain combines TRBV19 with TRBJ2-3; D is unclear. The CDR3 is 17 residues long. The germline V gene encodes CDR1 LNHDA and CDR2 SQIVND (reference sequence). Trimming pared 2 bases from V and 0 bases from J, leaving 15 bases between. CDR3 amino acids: CASSILHAVLSTDTQYF. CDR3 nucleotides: TGTGCCAGTAGTATACTTCATGCAGTCCTTAGCACAGATACGCAGTATTTT.

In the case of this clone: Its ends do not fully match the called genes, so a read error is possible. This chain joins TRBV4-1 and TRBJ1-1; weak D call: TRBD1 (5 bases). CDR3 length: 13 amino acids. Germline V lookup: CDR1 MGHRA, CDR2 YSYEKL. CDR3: CAGSRGGYTEAFF. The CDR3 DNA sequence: TGCGCCGGCAGCCGGGGGGGGTACACTGAAGCTTTCTTT.

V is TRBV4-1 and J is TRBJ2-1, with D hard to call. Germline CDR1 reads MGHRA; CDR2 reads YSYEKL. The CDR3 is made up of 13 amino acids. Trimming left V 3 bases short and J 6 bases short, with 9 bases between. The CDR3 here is CASSQAPFNEQFF. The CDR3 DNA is TGCGCCAGCAGCCAGGCCCCTTTCAATGAGCAGTTCTTC.

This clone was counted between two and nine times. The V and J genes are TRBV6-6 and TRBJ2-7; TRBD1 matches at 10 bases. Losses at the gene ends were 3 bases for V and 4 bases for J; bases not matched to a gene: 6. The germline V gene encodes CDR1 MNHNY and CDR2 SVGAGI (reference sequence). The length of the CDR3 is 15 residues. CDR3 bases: TGTGCCAGCAGTTATAAGACAGGGGGCTTTTACGAGCAGTACTTC. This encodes CASSYKTGGFYEQYF.

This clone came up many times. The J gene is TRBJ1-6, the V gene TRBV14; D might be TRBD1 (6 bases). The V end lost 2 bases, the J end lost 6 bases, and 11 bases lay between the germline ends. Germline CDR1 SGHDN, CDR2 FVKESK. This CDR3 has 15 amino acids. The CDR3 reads CASSQTTGINSPLHF. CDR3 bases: TGTGCCAGCAGCCAAACCACAGGGATTAATTCACCCCTCCACTTT.

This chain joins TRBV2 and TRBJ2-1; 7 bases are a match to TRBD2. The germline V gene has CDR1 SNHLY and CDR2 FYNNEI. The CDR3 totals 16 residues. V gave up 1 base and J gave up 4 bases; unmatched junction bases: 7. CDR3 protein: CASSEVGLAVYNEQFF. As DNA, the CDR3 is TGTGCCAGCAGTGAAGTGGGTCTAGCGGTATACAATGAGCAGTTCTTC.

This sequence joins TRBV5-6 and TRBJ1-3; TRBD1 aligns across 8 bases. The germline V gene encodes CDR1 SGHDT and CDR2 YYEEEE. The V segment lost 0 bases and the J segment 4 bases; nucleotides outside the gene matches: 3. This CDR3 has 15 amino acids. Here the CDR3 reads CASSLVDRGGNTIYF. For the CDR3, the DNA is TGTGCCAGCAGCTTGGTAGACAGGGGAGGAAACACCATATATTTT.

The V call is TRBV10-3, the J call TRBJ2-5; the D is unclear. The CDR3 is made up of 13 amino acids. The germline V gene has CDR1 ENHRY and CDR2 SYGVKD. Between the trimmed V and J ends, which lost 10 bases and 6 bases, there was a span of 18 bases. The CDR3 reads CATEDPLTKTQYF. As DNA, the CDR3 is TGTGCCACCGAGGATCCCCTAACGAAGACCCAGTACTTC.

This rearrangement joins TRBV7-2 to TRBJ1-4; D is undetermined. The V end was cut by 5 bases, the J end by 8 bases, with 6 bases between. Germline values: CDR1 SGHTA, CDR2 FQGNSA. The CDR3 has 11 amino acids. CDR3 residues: CASSLREKLFF. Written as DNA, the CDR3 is TGTGCCAGCAGCCTGAGGGAAAAACTGTTTTTT.

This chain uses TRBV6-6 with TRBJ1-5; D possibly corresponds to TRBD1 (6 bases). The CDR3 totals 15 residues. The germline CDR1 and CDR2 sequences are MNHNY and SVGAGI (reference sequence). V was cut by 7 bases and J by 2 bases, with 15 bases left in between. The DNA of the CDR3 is TGTGCCAGCATTGGAAGCAGGGGTGGCAATCAGCCCCAGCATTTT. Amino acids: CASIGSRGGNQPQHF.